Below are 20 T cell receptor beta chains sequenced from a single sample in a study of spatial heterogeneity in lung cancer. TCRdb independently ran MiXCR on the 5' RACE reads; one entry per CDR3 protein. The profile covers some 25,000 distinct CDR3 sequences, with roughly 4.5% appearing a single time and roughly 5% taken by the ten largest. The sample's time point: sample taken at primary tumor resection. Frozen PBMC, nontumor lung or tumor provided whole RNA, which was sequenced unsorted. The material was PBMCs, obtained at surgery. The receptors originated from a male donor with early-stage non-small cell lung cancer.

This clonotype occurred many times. CDR3 sequence: CASSRQRPYEQYF. The CDR3 bases are TGTGCCAGCAGTAGACAGCGCCCCTACGAGCAGTACTTC. This chain joins TRBV28 and TRBJ2-7; TRBD1 might be the D (5 bases). The CDR3 has 13 residues. CDR1 is MDHEN and CDR2 is SYDVKM in the germline V gene. Trimming removed 5 bases at V and 2 bases at J, with 10 bases between.

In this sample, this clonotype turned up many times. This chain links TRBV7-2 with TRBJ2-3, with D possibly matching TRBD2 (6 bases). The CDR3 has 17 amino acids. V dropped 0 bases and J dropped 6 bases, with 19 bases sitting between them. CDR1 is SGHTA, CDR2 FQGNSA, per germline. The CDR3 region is CASSLAGVGGGSDTQYF. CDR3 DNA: TGTGCCAGCAGCTTAGCGGGAGTGGGCGGAGGGTCGGATACGCAGTATTTT.

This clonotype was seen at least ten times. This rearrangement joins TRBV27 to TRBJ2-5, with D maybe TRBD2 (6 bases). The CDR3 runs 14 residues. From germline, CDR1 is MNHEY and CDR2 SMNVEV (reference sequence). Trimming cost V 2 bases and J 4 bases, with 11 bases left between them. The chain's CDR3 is CASSLGYGGETQYF. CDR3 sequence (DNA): TGTGCCAGCAGTTTAGGTTACGGGGGAGAGACCCAGTACTTC.

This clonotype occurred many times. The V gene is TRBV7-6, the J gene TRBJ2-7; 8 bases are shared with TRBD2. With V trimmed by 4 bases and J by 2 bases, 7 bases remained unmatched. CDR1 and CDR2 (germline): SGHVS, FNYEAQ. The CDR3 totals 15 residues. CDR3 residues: CASSSSGGGTYEQYF. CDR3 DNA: TGTGCCAGCAGCTCAAGCGGGGGAGGGACCTACGAGCAGTACTTC. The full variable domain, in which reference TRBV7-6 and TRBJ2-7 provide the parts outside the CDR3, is GAGVSQSPRYKVTKRGQDVALRCDPISGHVSLYWYRQALGQGPEFLTYFNYEAQQDKSGLPNDRFSAERPEGSISTLTIQRTEQRDSAMYRCASSSSGGGTYEQYFGPGTRLTVT.

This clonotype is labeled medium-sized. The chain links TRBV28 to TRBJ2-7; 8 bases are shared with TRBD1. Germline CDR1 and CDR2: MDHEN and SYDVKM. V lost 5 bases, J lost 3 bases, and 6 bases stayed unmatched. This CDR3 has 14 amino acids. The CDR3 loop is CASSQNRGIYEQYF. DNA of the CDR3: TGTGCCAGCAGTCAGAACAGGGGGATCTACGAGCAGTACTTC.

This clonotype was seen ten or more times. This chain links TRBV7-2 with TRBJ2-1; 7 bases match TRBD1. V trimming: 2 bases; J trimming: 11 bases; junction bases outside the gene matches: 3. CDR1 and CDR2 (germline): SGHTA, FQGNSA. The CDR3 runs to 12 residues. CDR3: CASSLSRGQQFF. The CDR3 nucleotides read TGTGCCAGCAGCTTAAGTAGGGGGCAGCAGTTCTTC.

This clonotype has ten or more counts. Written as DNA, the CDR3 is TGTGCCAGCAGTAACAGGCTTGGCTACACCTTC. This sequence encodes CASSNRLGYTF. The chain combines TRBV6-5 with TRBJ1-2; the D gene is possibly TRBD1 (5 bases). The CDR3 is 11 amino acids. V was pared by 5 bases and J by 7 bases, with 8 bases between. Germline V gene data show CDR1 as MNHEY and CDR2 as SVGAGI.

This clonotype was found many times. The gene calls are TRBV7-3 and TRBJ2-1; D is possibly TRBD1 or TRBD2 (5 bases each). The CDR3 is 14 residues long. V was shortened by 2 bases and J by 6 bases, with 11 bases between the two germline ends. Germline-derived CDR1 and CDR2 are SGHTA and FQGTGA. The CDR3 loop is CASSLSLGANEQFF. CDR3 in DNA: TGTGCCAGCAGCTTATCACTAGGGGCCAATGAGCAGTTCTTC.

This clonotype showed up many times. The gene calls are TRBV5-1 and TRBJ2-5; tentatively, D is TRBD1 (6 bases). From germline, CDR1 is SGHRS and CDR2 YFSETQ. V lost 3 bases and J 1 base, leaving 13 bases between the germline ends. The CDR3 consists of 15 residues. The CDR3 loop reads CASSYWGQVQETQYF. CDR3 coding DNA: TGCGCCAGCAGCTACTGGGGGCAGGTCCAAGAGACCCAGTACTTC.

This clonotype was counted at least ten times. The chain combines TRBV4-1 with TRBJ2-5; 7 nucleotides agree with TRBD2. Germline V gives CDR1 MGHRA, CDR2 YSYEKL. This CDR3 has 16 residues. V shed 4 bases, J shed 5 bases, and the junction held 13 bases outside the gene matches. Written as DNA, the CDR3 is TGCGCCAGCAGCCTCTCCCGGGGAGGGGTTGTGGAGACCCAGTACTTC. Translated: CASSLSRGGVVETQYF.

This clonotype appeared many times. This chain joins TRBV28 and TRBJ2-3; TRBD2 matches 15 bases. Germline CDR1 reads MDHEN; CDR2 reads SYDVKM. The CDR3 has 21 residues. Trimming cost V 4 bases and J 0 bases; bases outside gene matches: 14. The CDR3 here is CASSSQRTSGRGRGSTDTQYF. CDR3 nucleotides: TGTGCCAGCAGTTCTCAAAGGACTAGCGGGAGGGGTCGGGGGAGCACAGATACGCAGTATTTT.

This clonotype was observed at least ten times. The CDR3 bases are TGTGCCAGCAGTTCCTATAGTGGGGGGAACACTGAAGCTTTCTTT. It specifies CASSSYSGGNTEAFF. The V gene is TRBV6-2 or TRBV6-3, the J gene TRBJ1-1; weak D call: TRBD1 (5 bases). The CDR3 runs to 15 residues. V lost 4 bases and J 1 base, leaving 13 bases between the germline ends. CDR1 and CDR2 (germline): MNHEY, SVGEGT.

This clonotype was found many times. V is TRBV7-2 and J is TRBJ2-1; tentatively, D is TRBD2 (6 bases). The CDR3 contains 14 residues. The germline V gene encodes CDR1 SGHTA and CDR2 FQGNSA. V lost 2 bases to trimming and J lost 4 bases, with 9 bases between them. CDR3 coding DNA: TGTGCCAGCAGCTTACTAGCGTTATACAATGAGCAGTTCTTC. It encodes CASSLLALYNEQFF.

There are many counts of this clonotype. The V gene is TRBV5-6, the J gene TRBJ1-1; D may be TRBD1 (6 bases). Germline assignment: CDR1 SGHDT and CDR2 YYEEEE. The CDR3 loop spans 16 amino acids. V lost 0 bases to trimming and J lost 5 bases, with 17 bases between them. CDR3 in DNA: TGTGCCAGCAGCTTGGTTTGGGTACAGGGTACAACTGAAGCTTTCTTT. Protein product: CASSLVWVQGTTEAFF.

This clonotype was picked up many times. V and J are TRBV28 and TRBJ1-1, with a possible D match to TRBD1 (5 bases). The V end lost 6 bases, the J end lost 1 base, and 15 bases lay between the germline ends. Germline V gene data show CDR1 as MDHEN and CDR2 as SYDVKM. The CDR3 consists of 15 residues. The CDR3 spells CASSMGQVTNTEAFF. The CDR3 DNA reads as TGTGCCAGCAGCATGGGGCAGGTAACGAACACTGAAGCTTTCTTT.

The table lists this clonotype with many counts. In DNA, the CDR3 is TGTGCCACCTATCGAAGCCAGGGGAACAATGAGCAGTTCTTC. Translated, it gives CATYRSQGNNEQFF. The J gene is TRBJ2-1, the V gene TRBV28, with D possibly matching TRBD1 (6 bases). The V end was cut by 10 bases, the J end by 5 bases, with 18 bases between. Germline loops: CDR1 MDHEN, CDR2 SYDVKM. This CDR3 is 14 amino acids long.

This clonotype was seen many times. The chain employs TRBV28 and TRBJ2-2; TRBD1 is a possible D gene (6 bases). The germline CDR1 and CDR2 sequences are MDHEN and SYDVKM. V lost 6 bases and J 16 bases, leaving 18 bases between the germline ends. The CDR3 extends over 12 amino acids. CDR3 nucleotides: TGTGCCAGCAGCCTCGGGCAGGGGAGTCAGTTTTTT. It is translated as CASSLGQGSQFF.

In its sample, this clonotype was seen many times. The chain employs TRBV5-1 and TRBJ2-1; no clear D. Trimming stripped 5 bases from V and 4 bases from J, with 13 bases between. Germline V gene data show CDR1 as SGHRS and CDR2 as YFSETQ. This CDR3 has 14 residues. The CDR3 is CASSISFRYNEQFF. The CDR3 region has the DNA TGCGCCAGCAGTATCTCCTTTCGGTACAATGAGCAGTTCTTC.

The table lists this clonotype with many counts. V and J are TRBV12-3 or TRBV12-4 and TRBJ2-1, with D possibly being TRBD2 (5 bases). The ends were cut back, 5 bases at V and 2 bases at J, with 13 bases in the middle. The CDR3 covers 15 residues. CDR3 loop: CASSVGLGAYNEQFF. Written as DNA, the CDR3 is TGTGCCAGCAGTGTCGGACTGGGCGCCTACAATGAGCAGTTCTTC.

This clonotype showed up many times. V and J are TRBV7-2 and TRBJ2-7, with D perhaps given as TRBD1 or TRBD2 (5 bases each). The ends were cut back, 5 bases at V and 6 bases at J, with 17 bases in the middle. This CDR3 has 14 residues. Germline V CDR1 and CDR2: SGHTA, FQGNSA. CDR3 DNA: TGTGCCAGCAGCCGTGGGACGGCTCGGGGCGAGCAGTACTTC. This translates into CASSRGTARGEQYF.